The present TCR beta chain was sequenced within a study of T-cell memory formation after mild COVID-19. The study's findings and limits: Researchers could not confirm that second-wave clones peaking on day 37 targeted SARS-CoV-2. Several responding clones turned up in pre-infection memory, indicating that cross-reactive memory may have taken part. Those CD4+ clones that contracted were mainly in CM and EM (CD8+ ones in EMRA).

Constant-segment primers served in 5'RACE that generated TCR alpha and TCR beta cDNA libraries bearing sample barcodes and UMIs. TCRdb reanalysed the 5' RACE reads using MiXCR and keeps one entry per CDR3 protein. This repertoire shows approximately 150,000 distinct CDR3 sequences, roughly 21% found once; its top ten account for 2% to 2.5%. V was shortened by 4 bases and J by 0 bases, with 11 bases between the two germline ends. CDR1 and CDR2 (germline): KGHDR, SFDVKD. This CDR3 contains 16 residues. For this clonotype: Antigen: not known.

The clonotype comes from an adult woman who had mild COVID-19 (a few samples of this study predate the infection). Cell type and time point are not known. The specimen was PBMCs or a T cell subset sorted from them (not recorded which). The chain links TRBV24-1 to TRBJ2-2; tentatively, D is TRBD1 (6 bases). CDR3 in DNA: TGTGCCACCAGTGACTCGCGGACAGCGAACACCGGGGAGCTGTTTTTT. It yields the protein CATSDSRTANTGELFF.